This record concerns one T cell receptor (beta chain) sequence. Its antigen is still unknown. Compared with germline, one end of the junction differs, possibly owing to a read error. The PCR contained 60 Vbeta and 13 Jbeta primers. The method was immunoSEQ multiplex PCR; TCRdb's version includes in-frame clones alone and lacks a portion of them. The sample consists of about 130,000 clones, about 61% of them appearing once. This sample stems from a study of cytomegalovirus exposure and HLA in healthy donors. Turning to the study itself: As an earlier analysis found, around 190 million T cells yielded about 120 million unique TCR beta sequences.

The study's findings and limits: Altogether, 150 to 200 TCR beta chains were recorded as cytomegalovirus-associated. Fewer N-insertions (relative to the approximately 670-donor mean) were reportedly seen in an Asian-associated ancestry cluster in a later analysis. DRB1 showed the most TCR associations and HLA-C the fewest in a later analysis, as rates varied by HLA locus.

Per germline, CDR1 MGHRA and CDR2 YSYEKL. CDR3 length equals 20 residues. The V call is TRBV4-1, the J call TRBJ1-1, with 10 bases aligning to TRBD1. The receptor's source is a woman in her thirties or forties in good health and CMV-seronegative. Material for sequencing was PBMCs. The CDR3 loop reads CAGSQDQGDRGPATNTEAFF. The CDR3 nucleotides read TGCGCCGGCAGCCAAGATCAAGGGGACAGGGGCCCTGCGACGAACACTGAAGCTTTCTTT.